This paragraph covers one TCR beta chain sequence. No antigen is known for it. The CDR3 does not close with the conserved phenylalanine or tryptophan, likely indicating a read error. Genomic DNA provided the template from which TCR beta CDR3 was amplified by two-round multiplex PCR. Each TRBV and TRBJ gene had its own primer in the first PCR round. TCRdb processed the multiplex PCR reads anew with MiXCR; each CDR3 protein has one entry. The table lists 15,000 to 20,000 distinct CDR3 sequences, roughly 45% of them singletons. This record belongs to a study of prognosis after radiotherapy for stage I lung cancer. The overall study: Ages of the 10 to 15 men and 5 to 7 women ranged 53 to 84 years, median approximately 70.

Findings and limits, study-wide: Tumor specificity of the expanded TCR clones was not determined.

Trimming removed 2 bases from V and 4 bases from J; junction bases left unmatched: 7. CDR1 SEHNR and CDR2 FQNEAQ come from the germline V gene (reference sequence). This CDR3 region has 16 residues. The material was PBMCs, obtained before or after stereotactic body radiation therapy (not recorded which). V gene TRBV7-9 combines with J gene TRBJ2-1, with 8 bases that match TRBD2. This TCR was recovered from a donor over 45 with non-small cell lung cancer. The CDR3 sequence is CASSLMAGGLYNEQFL. In nucleotides, the CDR3 is TGTGCCAGCAGCTTAATGGCGGGAGGACTTTACAATGAGCAGTTCTTA.